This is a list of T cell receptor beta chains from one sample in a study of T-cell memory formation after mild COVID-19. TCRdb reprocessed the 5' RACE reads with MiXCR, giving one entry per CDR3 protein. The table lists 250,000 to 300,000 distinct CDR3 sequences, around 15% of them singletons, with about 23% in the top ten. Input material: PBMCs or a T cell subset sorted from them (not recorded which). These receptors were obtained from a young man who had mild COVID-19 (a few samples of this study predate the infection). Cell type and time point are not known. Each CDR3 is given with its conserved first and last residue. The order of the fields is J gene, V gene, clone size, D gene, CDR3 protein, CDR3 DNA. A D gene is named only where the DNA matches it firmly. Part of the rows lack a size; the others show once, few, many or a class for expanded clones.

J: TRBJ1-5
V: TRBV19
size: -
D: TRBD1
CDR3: CASSDLDRGEYSNQPQHF
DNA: TGTGCCAGTAGTGACTTGGACAGGGGCGAGTATAGCAATCAGCCCCAGCATTTT

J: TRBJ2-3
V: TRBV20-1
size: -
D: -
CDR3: CSARLPLDTQYF
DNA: TGCAGTGCTAGATTGCCATTAGATACGCAGTATTTT

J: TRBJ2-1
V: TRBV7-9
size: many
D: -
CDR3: CASSARGYNEQFF
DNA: TGTGCCAGCAGCGCACGGGGGTACAATGAGCAGTTCTTC

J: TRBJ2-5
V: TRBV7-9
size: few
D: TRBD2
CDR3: CASSDRLAQETQYF
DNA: TGTGCCAGCAGCGATCGACTAGCCCAAGAGACCCAGTACTTC

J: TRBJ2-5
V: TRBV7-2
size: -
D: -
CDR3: CASSRRSGGGETQYF
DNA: TGTGCCAGCAGCAGAAGATCAGGGGGAGGAGAGACCCAGTACTTC

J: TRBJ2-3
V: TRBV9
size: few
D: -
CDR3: CASSVEVRGIDTQYF
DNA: TGTGCCAGCAGCGTAGAAGTTCGGGGAATTGATACGCAGTATTTT

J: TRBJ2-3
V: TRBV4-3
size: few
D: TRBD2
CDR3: CASSQDLKSGVSTDTQYF
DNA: TGCGCCAGCAGCCAGGATCTCAAAAGCGGGGTTAGCACAGATACGCAGTATTTT

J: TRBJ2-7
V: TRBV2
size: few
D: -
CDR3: CASSDPGQGPYEQYF
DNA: TGTGCCAGCAGTGACCCGGGACAAGGTCCCTACGAGCAGTACTTC

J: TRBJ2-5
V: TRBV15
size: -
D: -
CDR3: CATSRDRDGETQYF
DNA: TGTGCCACCAGCAGAGATCGGGACGGGGAGACCCAGTACTTC

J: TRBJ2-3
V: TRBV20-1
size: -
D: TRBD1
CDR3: CSATRTGEADTQYF
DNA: TGCAGTGCTACAAGGACAGGAGAGGCAGATACGCAGTATTTT

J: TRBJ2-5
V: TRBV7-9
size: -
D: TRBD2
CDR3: CASSLGTSEMQETQYF
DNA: TGTGCCAGCAGCTTAGGTACTAGCGAGATGCAAGAGACCCAGTACTTC

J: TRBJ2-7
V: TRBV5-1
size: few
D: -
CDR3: CASSLVGRVGSEQYF
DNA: TGCGCCAGCAGCTTGGTGGGCAGAGTTGGGAGCGAGCAGTACTTC

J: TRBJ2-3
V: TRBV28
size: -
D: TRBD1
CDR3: CASSYLGQGAADTQYF
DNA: TGTGCCAGCAGCTACCTCGGACAGGGGGCCGCAGATACGCAGTATTTT

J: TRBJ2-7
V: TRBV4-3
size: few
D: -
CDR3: CASSYDAGNYEQYF
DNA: TGCGCCAGCAGCTATGATGCGGGGAATTACGAGCAGTACTTC

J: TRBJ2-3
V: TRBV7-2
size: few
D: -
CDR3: CASSLARIGGDTQYF
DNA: TGTGCCAGCAGCTTAGCGCGGATCGGGGGAGATACGCAGTATTTT

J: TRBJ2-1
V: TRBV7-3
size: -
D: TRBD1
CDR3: CASSQDRASYNEQFF
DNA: TGTGCCAGCAGCCAAGACAGGGCCTCCTACAATGAGCAGTTCTTC

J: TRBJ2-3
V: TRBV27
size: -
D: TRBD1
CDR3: CASSPRAGTGLADTQYF
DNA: TGTGCCAGCAGTCCGCGGGCTGGGACAGGGCTCGCAGATACGCAGTATTTT

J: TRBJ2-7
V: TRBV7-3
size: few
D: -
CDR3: CASSPGGGLANTYEQYF
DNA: TGTGCCAGCAGCCCAGGAGGGGGCCTAGCGAACACCTACGAGCAGTACTTC

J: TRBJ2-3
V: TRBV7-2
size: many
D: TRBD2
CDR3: CASSLASGGTDTQYF
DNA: TGTGCCAGCAGCTTAGCCAGCGGGGGCACAGATACGCAGTATTTT

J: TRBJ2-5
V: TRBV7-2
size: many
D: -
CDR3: CASSPRGAQETQYF
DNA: TGTGCCAGCAGCCCGAGGGGGGCCCAAGAGACCCAGTACTTC

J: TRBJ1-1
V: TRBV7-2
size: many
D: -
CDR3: CASSLDRNTEAFF
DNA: TGTGCCAGCAGCCTTGACAGGAACACTGAAGCTTTCTTT

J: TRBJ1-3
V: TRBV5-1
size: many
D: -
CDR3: CASSLEAAGNTIYF
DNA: TGCGCCAGCAGCTTGGAGGCAGCTGGAAACACCATATATTTT

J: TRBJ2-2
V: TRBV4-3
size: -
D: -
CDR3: CASSQASVPGELFF
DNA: TGCGCCAGCAGCCAAGCTAGTGTACCCGGGGAGCTGTTTTTT

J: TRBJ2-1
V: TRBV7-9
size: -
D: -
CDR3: CASSSLNTGYGEQFF
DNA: TGTGCCAGCAGCTCCTTAAACACAGGGTACGGTGAGCAGTTCTTC

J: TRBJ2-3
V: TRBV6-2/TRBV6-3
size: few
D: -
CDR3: CASNPTSRTDTQYF
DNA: TGTGCCAGTAATCCAACTAGCAGAACAGATACGCAGTATTTT

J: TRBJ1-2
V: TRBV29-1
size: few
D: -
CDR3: CSVVEFSGTNYGYTF
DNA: TGCAGCGTTGTTGAATTCTCTGGGACCAACTATGGCTACACCTTC

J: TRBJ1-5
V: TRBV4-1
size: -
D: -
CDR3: CASSLPPGGNQPQHF
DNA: TGCGCCAGCAGCCTACCTCCCGGGGGCAATCAGCCCCAGCATTTT

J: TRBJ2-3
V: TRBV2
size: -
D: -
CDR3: CASILDTQYF
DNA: -

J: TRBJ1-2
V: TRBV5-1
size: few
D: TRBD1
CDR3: CASSSGTGDYGYTF
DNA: TGCGCCAGCAGCTCGGGGACAGGGGACTATGGCTACACCTTC

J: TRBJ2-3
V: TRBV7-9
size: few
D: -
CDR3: CASSLIDTQYF
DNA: TGTGCCAGCAGCTTAATAGATACGCAGTATTTT

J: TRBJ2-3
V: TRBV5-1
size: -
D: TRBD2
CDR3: CASSFSGGATTDTQYF
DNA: TGCGCCAGCAGCTTTAGCGGGGGGGCCACCACAGATACGCAGTATTTT

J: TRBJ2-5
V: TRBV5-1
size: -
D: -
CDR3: CASSLVDSQETQYF
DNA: TGCGCCAGCAGCTTGGTGGACAGCCAAGAGACCCAGTACTTC

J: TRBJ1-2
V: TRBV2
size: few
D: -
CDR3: CASSEVRDLGYTF
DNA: TGTGCCAGCAGTGAAGTTCGGGATCTTGGCTACACCTTC

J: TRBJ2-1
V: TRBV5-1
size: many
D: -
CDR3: CASSLAANEQFF
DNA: TGCGCCAGCAGCTTGGCGGCCAATGAGCAGTTCTTC

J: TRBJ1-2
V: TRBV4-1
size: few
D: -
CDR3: CASSLAFFFNYGYTF
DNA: TGCGCCAGCAGCCTGGCTTTTTTTTTTAACTATGGCTACACCTTC

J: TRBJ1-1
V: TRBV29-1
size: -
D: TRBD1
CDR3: CSTGTGPLITEAFF
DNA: TGCAGCACCGGGACAGGGCCTCTGATCACTGAAGCTTTCTTT

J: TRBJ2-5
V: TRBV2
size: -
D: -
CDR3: CASETQETQYF
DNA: TGTGCCAGCGAAACTCAAGAGACCCAGTACTTC

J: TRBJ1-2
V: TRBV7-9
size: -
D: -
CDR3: CASSPGVGRNVLYGYTF
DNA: TGTGCCAGCAGCCCGGGGGTCGGACGGAACGTCCTCTATGGCTACACCTTC

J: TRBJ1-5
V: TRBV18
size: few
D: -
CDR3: CASSPGIDQPQHF
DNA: TGTGCCAGCTCACCGGGGATAGATCAGCCCCAGCATTTT

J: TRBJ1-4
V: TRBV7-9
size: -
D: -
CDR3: CASSTEIGNPREKLFF
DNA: TGTGCCAGCAGCACCGAAATCGGCAACCCTAGGGAAAAACTGTTTTTT

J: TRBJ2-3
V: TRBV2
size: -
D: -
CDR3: CATTPEGHTDTQYF
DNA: TGTGCCACCACCCCCGAGGGGCACACAGATACGCAGTATTTT

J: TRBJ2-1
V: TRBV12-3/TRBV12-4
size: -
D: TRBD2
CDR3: CASSLRGLAVNEQFF
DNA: TGTGCCAGCAGTTTAAGGGGACTAGCGGTAAATGAGCAGTTCTTC

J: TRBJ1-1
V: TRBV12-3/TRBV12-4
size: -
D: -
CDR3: CASSNGPQRAFF
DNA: TGTGCCAGCAGTAATGGCCCCCAAAGGGCTTTCTTT

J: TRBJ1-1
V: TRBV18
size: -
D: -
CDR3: CASSPQGNAEAFF
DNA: TGTGCCAGCTCACCCCAGGGCAACGCTGAAGCTTTCTTT